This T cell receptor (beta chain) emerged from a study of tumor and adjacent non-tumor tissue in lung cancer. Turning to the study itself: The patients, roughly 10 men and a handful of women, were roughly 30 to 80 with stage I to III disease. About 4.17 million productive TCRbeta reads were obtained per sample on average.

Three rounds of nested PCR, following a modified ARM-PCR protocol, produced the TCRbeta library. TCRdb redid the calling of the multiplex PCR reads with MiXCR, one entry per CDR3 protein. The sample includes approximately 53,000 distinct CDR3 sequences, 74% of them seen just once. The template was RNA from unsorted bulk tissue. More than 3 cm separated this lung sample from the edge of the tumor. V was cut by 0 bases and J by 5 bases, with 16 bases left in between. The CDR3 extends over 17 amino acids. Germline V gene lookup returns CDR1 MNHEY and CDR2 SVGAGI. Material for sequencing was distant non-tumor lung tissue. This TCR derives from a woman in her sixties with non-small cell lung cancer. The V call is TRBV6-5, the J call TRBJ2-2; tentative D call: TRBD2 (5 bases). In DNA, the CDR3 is TGTGCCAGCAGTTACTCGGGCCTAGCCTCAAGTACCGGGGAGCTGTTTTTT. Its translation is CASSYSGLASSTGELFF.